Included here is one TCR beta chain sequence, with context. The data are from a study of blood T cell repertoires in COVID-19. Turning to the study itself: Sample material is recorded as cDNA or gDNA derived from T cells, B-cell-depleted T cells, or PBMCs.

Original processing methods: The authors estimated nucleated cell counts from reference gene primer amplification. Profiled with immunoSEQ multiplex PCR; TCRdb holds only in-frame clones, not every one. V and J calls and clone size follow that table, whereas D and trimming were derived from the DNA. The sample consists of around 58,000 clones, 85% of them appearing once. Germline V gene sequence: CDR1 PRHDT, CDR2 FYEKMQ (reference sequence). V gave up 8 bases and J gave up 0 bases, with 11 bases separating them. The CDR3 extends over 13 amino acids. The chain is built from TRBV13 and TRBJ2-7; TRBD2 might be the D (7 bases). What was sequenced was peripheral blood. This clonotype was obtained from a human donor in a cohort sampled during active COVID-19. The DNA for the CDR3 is TGTGCCAGCTCGGGGGGCAGCTCCTACGAGCAGTACTTC. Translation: CASSGGSSYEQYF.